A selection of T cell receptor beta chains follows, all from one sample in a study of blood T cell repertoires in COVID-19. Assay: immunoSEQ multiplex PCR; the TCRdb copy retains only in-frame clones and omits some. The data contain roughly 120,000 clones, approximately 89% of them seen just once; the ten biggest clones take up around 3%. The sequenced sample was peripheral blood. These receptors came from a woman aged 80 or older with COVID-19, enrolled during active disease. Each CDR3 is given with its conserved first and last residue. The D gene is left open where the match is weak. Some rows have no size entry. The others give once, few or many, or a class for an expanded clone.

d_gene | abundance | j_gene | v_gene | CDR3nt | CDR3aa
NA | NA | TRBJ1-1 | TRBV19 | TGTGCCAGTAGGCGAGGTGCCGAAGCTTTCTTT | CASRRGAEAFF
NA | NA | TRBJ2-3 | TRBV5-1 | TGCGCCAGCAGCTTGTCGGCAGATACGCAGTATTTT | CASSLSADTQYF
TRBD2 | once | TRBJ2-7 | TRBV28 | TGTGCCAGCAGCCCGGGACTAGCGGGAGGACCCCAGTCCGAGCAGTACTTC | CASSPGLAGGPQSEQYF
NA | NA | TRBJ2-2 | TRBV11-1 | TGTGCCAGCAGAATCGGGACGAACACCGGGGAGCTGTTTTTT | CASRIGTNTGELFF
TRBD1 | NA | TRBJ2-1 | TRBV15 | TGTGCCACCAGCAGGGAACGACAGGGTGCCAATGAGCAGTTCTTC | CATSRERQGANEQFF
NA | NA | TRBJ1-5 | TRBV28 | TGTGCCAGCAGTGTACAGGGTCGCGGCAATCAGCCCCAGCATTTT | CASSVQGRGNQPQHF
NA | NA | TRBJ2-1 | TRBV20-1 | TGCAGTGCTAGTGTACGGTCCTCCTACAATGAGCAGTTCTTC | CSASVRSSYNEQFF
TRBD2 | NA | TRBJ2-7 | TRBV7-9 | TGTGCCAGCAGCGCGACTAGCGGGACGGTCGAGCAGTACTTC | CASSATSGTVEQYF
TRBD1 | NA | TRBJ1-4 | TRBV5-4 | TGTGCCAGCAGCGAAGGGGACAGGGGGAGAAGTAATGAAAAACTGTTTTTT | CASSEGDRGRSNEKLFF
NA | NA | TRBJ2-6 | TRBV28 | TGTGCCAGCAGGTCGACAGGCCCCTCTGGGGCCAACGTCCTGACTTTC | CASRSTGPSGANVLTF
NA | NA | TRBJ2-5 | TRBV7-2 | TGTGCCAGCAGCCGCGTAAACCAAGAGACCCAGTACTTC | CASSRVNQETQYF
NA | NA | TRBJ1-4 | TRBV7-9 | TGTGCCAGCAGCTTAAGGGGGACTAATGAAAAACTGTTTTTT | CASSLRGTNEKLFF
TRBD2 | NA | TRBJ2-2 | TRBV28 | TGTGCCAGCACCCCTGCTAGCGGGCGGGCCGGGGAGCTGTTTTTT | CASTPASGRAGELFF
TRBD2 | NA | TRBJ2-7 | TRBV7-9 | TGTGCCAGCAGCTTAGCCCGGACTAGCGGGAGAGCCCCCTTCGAGCAGTACTTC | CASSLARTSGRAPFEQYF
NA | NA | TRBJ1-1 | TRBV19 | TGTGCCAGTAGTAAAATACAGGGATTCATGAACACTGAAGCTTTCTTT | CASSKIQGFMNTEAFF
NA | NA | TRBJ1-1 | TRBV6-5 | TGTGCCAGCAGTTTAACACGGAACACTGAAGCTTTCTTT | CASSLTRNTEAFF
NA | NA | TRBJ2-1 | TRBV20-1 | TGCAGTGCTCGTGAAATTCGGACAGGGAGGGGTGAGCAGTTCTTC | CSAREIRTGRGEQFF
NA | once | TRBJ2-7 | TRBV19 | TGTGCCAGTAGTATATCTCGGGGCTACGAGCAGTACTTC | CASSISRGYEQYF
NA | NA | TRBJ2-7 | TRBV6-5 | TGTGCCAGCAAGCTCTCCTACGAGCAGTACTTC | CASKLSYEQYF
NA | once | TRBJ2-1 | TRBV28 | TGTGCCAGCAGTATCATTTCGGGGGGCGGTGAGCAGTTCTTC | CASSIISGGGEQFF
TRBD1 | NA | TRBJ1-2 | TRBV28 | TGTGCCAGCACTAGGACAGGGGGCGGACGTGGCTACACCTTC | CASTRTGGGRGYTF
NA | NA | TRBJ1-1 | TRBV12-3/TRBV12-4 | TGTGCCAGCAGCACTACATTGAGAGCTTTCTTT | CASSTTLRAFF
TRBD2 | NA | TRBJ2-1 | TRBV4-3 | TGCGCCAGCAGCCATGGCTTTGGAGTAGCGGGAGCGAATGAGCAGTTCTTC | CASSHGFGVAGANEQFF
NA | NA | TRBJ1-1 | TRBV18 | TGTGCCAGCTCACCACCTAGAGGAACTGAAGCTTTCTTT | CASSPPRGTEAFF
NA | NA | TRBJ1-1 | TRBV4-3 | TGCGCCAGCAGCCAAGGACAAATCGGAAGCGGGGCTTTCTTT | CASSQGQIGSGAFF
TRBD1 | NA | TRBJ2-2 | TRBV28 | TGTGCCAGCAGTTTAATTGTGGGACAGGGGGCTGGGGAGCTGTTTTTT | CASSLIVGQGAGELFF
TRBD1 | NA | TRBJ1-3 | TRBV3-1/TRBV3-2 | TGTGCCAGCAGCCAACCGATACAGGGGGCAGAAGGAAACACCATATATTTT | CASSQPIQGAEGNTIYF
TRBD1 | NA | TRBJ2-7 | TRBV28 | TGTGCCAGCATACAGGGGGTGCCCTACGAGCAGTACTTC | CASIQGVPYEQYF
NA | NA | TRBJ1-1 | TRBV7-6 | TGTGCCAGCAGCCGGGGGTTCAGACATGGTAGCACTGAAGCTTTCTTT | CASSRGFRHGSTEAFF
TRBD1 | NA | TRBJ1-1 | TRBV5-5 | TGTGCCAGCAGCTTGGACAGGGGAAACACTGAAGCTTTCTTT | CASSLDRGNTEAFF
NA | NA | TRBJ1-2 | TRBV28 | TGTGCCAGCAGTTTTGTCGAAGGGGAGGATGGCTACACCTTC | CASSFVEGEDGYTF
NA | NA | TRBJ1-1 | TRBV6-5 | TGTGCCAGCAGGATGTGGGCTAATGAAGCTTTCTTT | CASRMWANEAFF
NA | NA | TRBJ1-2 | TRBV6-2/TRBV6-3 | TGTGCCAGCAGTTTCCAGGGTTGGGGCTACACCTTC | CASSFQGWGYTF
NA | once | TRBJ1-2 | TRBV10-3 | TGTGCCATCACCCAGGGCATCGGTGCTAACTATGGCTACACCTTC | CAITQGIGANYGYTF
TRBD1 | NA | TRBJ1-1 | TRBV3-1/TRBV3-2 | TGTGCCAGCAGCCCGTCGGACAGGGAGGCCACTGAAGCTTTCTTT | CASSPSDREATEAFF
NA | NA | TRBJ2-2 | TRBV5-1 | TGCGCCAGCAGCCCCCGGACAAACGCGAACACCGGGGAGCTGTTTTTT | CASSPRTNANTGELFF
NA | NA | TRBJ2-3 | TRBV7-2 | TGTGCCAGCAGCTTAGCGGGCAGGGGAACAGATACGCAGTATTTT | CASSLAGRGTDTQYF
TRBD2 | once | TRBJ2-1 | TRBV28 | TGTGCCAGCAGTTTATTCACGACTAGCGGCGAGCAGTTCTTC | CASSLFTTSGEQFF
NA | NA | TRBJ2-3 | TRBV27 | TGTGCCAGCAGTACAAACACAGATACGCAGTATTTT | CASSTNTDTQYF
NA | NA | TRBJ2-7 | TRBV5-6 | TGTGCCAGCAGCTCAGGCAGATACGAGCAGTACTTC | CASSSGRYEQYF
TRBD1 | NA | TRBJ2-5 | TRBV7-2 | TGTGCCAGCAGCTCCTCGGGACAGGGGAGTGAGACCCAGTACTTC | CASSSSGQGSETQYF